A single sample gave rise to the 3 T cell receptor beta chains below, sequenced in a study of shared clonotypes between healthy human individuals. This table comes from immunoSEQ multiplex PCR, and its TCRdb copy is limited to in-frame clones, with some not included. The sample lists approximately 1.1 million clones; approximately 78% were seen once. The specimen sequenced was memory CD4+ T cells from PBMCs. Subset reported: CD45RA-negative fraction. The receptor source for this set is a young man in good health. Some clones in this sample may be carry-over from other donors' samples.

The sample holds a few counts of this clone. In DNA form, the CDR3 reads TGTGCCAGCAGCGTAGCCCCGGGACCCCGGTCCCTGAACACTGAAGCTTTCTTT. This gives the protein CASSVAPGPRSLNTEAFF. The genes are TRBV9 and TRBJ1-1, with a tentative D call TRBD1 (5 bases). The V gene lost 0 bases and the J gene lost 0 bases, with 18 bases spanning the gap. The germline V gene has CDR1 SGDLS and CDR2 YYNGEE. The CDR3 length is 18 residues.

This clone was found a few times. Other nucleotide sequences in the sample specify the same CDR3. CDR3 DNA sequence: TGTGCCAGCAGTTTATCCGGCAGGGACTATGGCTACACCTTC. Protein product: CASSLSGRDYGYTF. This chain links TRBV28 with TRBJ1-2; D might be TRBD1 (5 bases). The V and J ends lost 1 base and 3 bases respectively, with 9 bases between them. Germline V lookup: CDR1 MDHEN, CDR2 SYDVKM. This CDR3 is built from 14 residues.

The gene calls are TRBV5-1 and TRBJ2-3, with D unresolved. Trimming pared 0 bases from V and 4 bases from J, leaving 12 bases between. CDR3 length: 15 amino acids. Per the germline V gene, CDR1 is SGHRS and CDR2 is YFSETQ. The CDR3 is CASSLDPRDSDTQYF. DNA of the CDR3: TGCGCCAGCAGCTTGGATCCTCGAGATTCAGATACGCAGTATTTT.